Listed below are T cell receptor beta chains from one sample, sequenced in a study of tumor-infiltrating lymphocytes in primary liver carcinoma. MiXCR, applied by TCRdb to the multiplex PCR reads, yields one record per CDR3 protein. Of fewer than 400,000 distinct CDR3 sequences listed, 50% to 70% are singletons. Sequenced sample: peripheral blood. These receptors were taken from a man between 40 and 49 years old with primary liver carcinoma and hepatitis B virus infection. CDR3s include the opening cysteine and the closing phenylalanine or tryptophan.

TRBV5-1	TRBJ2-7	CASSLAGGGTYEQYF
TRBV11-2	TRBJ1-4	CTSSLVAVVNKKLFF
TRBV12-3/TRBV12-4	TRBJ2-2	CASSPPSAGAGGTGELFF
TRBV4-3	TRBJ2-7	CASNQGAGVEYEQYF
TRBV5-4	TRBJ2-3	CASSLPRGTDTQYF
TRBV4-1	TRBJ1-6	CASSKDGAGHSPLHF
TRBV6-5	TRBJ1-2	CASSYPTQQGYGYTF
TRBV6-2/TRBV6-3	TRBJ2-7	CASSYLGTGTWEQYF
TRBV11-3	TRBJ2-1	CPSSLGGGQGCNEQFF
TRBV6-5	TRBJ2-7	CASSYRLGLDEQYF
TRBV29-1	TRBJ2-7	CSVGPKGEEQYF
TRBV5-6	TRBJ2-3	CASSSRDRGTDTQYF
TRBV28	-	CASSPNRDEQFF
TRBV28	TRBJ2-1	CASRPIRGGREALSSYNEQFF
TRBV11-2	TRBJ2-7	CASSFPGSGPSYGQYF
TRBV6-6	TRBJ2-3	CASRSPGLNTYTQYF
TRBV6-1	TRBJ1-5	CASGHGQGMRRVQPQHF
TRBV4-2	TRBJ2-7	CASSQEAAGGFYEQYF
TRBV5-6	TRBJ2-2	CASTLEQGPEELFF
TRBV29-1	TRBJ2-1	CSVEGTRVYNEQFF
TRBV24-1	TRBJ2-3	CATSDLEGTDTQYF
TRBV11-2	TRBJ2-3	CASSIGAGGEDTQYF
TRBV4-2	TRBJ2-3	CASSQRLGTDTQYF
TRBV28	TRBJ2-5	CASSSTYRGETQYF
TRBV28	TRBJ2-1	CASSSGGADYNEQFF
TRBV5-1	TRBJ1-1	CASSLARGRGTEAFF
TRBV4-2	TRBJ2-2	CASSQDITGGLNIGELFF
TRBV25-1	TRBJ2-1	CASSPASEQFF
TRBV29-1	TRBJ2-7	CSVEKLGAESYGQYF
TRBV6-5	TRBJ2-2	CASNKIPDSTGELFF
TRBV13	TRBJ1-5	CASSFRGGQGNQSQHF
TRBV28	TRBJ1-2	CASSSDLYGYTF
TRBV6-5	TRBJ2-7	CASSSHPDGEQYF
TRBV5-4	TRBJ2-5	CASSLRRGSQETQYF
TRBV4-1	TRBJ2-3	CASSQEPGASGRDTQYF
TRBV29-1	TRBJ1-1	CSVGRGTRGTEAFF